The 4 T cell receptor beta chains below come from one sample, sequenced in a study of Graves' ophthalmopathy and Graves' hyperthyroidism. Amplified TCR beta CDR3 regions were obtained using RNA transcripts as template. First-round RT-PCR employed HTBI primers, with a second-round multiplex PCR after it. TCRdb used MiXCR to reprocess the multiplex PCR reads, holding one entry per CDR3 protein. The sample includes a few hundred thousand distinct CDR3 sequences, under 45% of them seen just once. The sequencing sample was made of peripheral blood or thyroid tissue (not recorded which). These receptors were collected from an adult man with Graves' hyperthyroidism.

This clonotype occurred many times. J is TRBJ2-7 and V is TRBV9; D call uncertain. This CDR3 has 14 amino acids. V shed 0 bases and J shed 1 base, with 8 bases lying between them. Germline CDR1 reads SGDLS; CDR2 reads YYNGEE. CDR3 amino acids: CASSVDGISYEQYF. The CDR3 region has the DNA TGTGCCAGCAGCGTAGATGGGATATCCTACGAGCAGTACTTC.

The V and J genes are TRBV6-6 and TRBJ1-4, with 8 bases lining up with TRBD1. Per germline, CDR1 MNHNY and CDR2 SVGAGI (reference sequence). The V gene end was trimmed by 0 bases and the J gene end by 8 bases; junction bases not matched to a gene: 17. The CDR3 is made up of 19 amino acids. The CDR3 sequence: CASSYSSPTGVWVGEKLFF. Here the CDR3 DNA reads TGTGCCAGCAGTTACTCGAGTCCGACAGGGGTCTGGGTCGGGGAAAAACTGTTTTTT.

The rearrangement uses TRBV15 and TRBJ1-2, with D possibly TRBD1 on 5 matching bases. V was cut by 0 bases and J by 7 bases, with 9 bases left in between. Germline CDR1 reads LNHNV; CDR2 reads YYDKDF (reference sequence). The CDR3 contains 13 residues. CDR3 residues: CATSREGESGYTF. DNA for the CDR3: TGTGCCACCAGCAGAGAAGGGGAATCTGGCTACACCTTC.

The chain recombines TRBV2 with TRBJ2-3, with D tentatively TRBD1 (5 bases). Trimming removed 3 bases at V and 1 base at J, with 11 bases between. The germline CDR1 and CDR2 sequences are SNHLY and FYNNEI. This CDR3 contains 15 residues. The CDR3 reads CASSEGQFGTDTQYF. The DNA for the CDR3 is TGTGCCAGCAGTGAGGGGCAGTTCGGCACAGATACGCAGTATTTT.